This T cell receptor (beta chain) is from a study of T cell responses to AZD1222 COVID-19 vaccine. Study results and caveats: Dominant CD4 TCR responses targeted spike regions 160-218 and 743-854.

Assay used: immunoSEQ multiplex PCR; TCRdb lists only in-frame clones, some missing. The sample yields roughly 120,000 clones, around 87% seen once. As concerns this clone: Its specificity is not known.

Germline values: CDR1 LNHDA, CDR2 SQIVND (reference sequence). V lost 0 bases and J 6 bases, leaving 11 bases between the germline ends. The CDR3 covers 14 residues. The sequencing here drew on peripheral blood, taken on day 0 of AZD1222 vaccination. This sequence originates from an adult in good health. The chain is built from TRBV19 and TRBJ1-2; no firm D call. CDR3: CASSIEGNPHGYTF. Here the CDR3 DNA reads TGTGCCAGTAGTATAGAAGGGAACCCACATGGCTACACCTTC.